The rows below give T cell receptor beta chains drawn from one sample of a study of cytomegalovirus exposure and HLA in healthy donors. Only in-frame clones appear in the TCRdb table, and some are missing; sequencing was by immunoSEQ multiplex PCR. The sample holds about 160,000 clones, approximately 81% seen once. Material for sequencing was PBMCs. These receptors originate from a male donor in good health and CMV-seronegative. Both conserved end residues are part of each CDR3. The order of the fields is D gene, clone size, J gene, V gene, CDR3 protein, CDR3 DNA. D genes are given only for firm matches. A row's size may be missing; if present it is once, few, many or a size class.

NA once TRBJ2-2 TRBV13 CASSQGRAGELFF TGTGCCAGCAGCCAGGGCAGGGCCGGGGAGCTGTTTTTT
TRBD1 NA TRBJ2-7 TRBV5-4 CASSLGDSPYEQYF TGTGCCAGCAGCTTGGGGGACAGCCCCTACGAGCAGTACTTC
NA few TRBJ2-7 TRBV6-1 CASNLSHGRYEQYF TGTGCCAGCAACCTCTCGCATGGGAGATACGAGCAGTACTTC
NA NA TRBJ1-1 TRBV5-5 CASSLEPGITEAFF TGTGCCAGCAGCTTGGAGCCGGGGATCACTGAAGCTTTCTTT
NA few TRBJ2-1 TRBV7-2 CASSFRWNEQFF TGTGCCAGCAGCTTTCGGTGGAATGAGCAGTTCTTC
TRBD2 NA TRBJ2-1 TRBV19 CASSIRERDYNEQFF TGTGCCAGTAGTATTAGGGAGCGGGACTACAATGAGCAGTTCTTC
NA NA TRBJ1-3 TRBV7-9 CASSFPQGASGNTIYF TGTGCCAGCAGCTTCCCACAGGGAGCGAGTGGAAACACCATATATTTT
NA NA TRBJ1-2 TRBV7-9 CASSHDSSFTF TGTGCCAGCAGCCACGACAGTTCCTTCACCTTC
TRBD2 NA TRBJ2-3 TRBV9 CASSAQAGPGTDTQYF TGTGCCAGCAGCGCGCAAGCGGGACCGGGGACAGATACGCAGTATTTT
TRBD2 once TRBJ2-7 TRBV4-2 CASSQAGTSSYEQYF TGTGCCAGCAGCCAAGCAGGGACTAGCAGCTACGAGCAGTACTTC
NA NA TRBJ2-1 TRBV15 CATSRVPRGLSSDEQFF TGTGCCACCAGCAGAGTTCCCAGGGGCCTCTCGTCGGATGAGCAGTTCTTC
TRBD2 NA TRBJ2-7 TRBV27 CASRGAQGRAYEQYF TGTGCCAGCAGGGGAGCACAAGGGAGGGCCTACGAGCAGTACTTC
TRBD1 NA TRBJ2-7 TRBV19 CASSQSGTGINYEQYF TGTGCCAGTAGCCAGTCCGGGACAGGGATTAACTACGAGCAGTACTTC
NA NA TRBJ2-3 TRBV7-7 CASSRLASTDTQYF TGTGCTAGCAGCCGCCTGGCTAGCACAGATACGCAGTATTTT
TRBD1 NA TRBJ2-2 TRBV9 CASSEGQSTGELFF TGTGCCAGCAGCGAGGGACAGTCCACCGGGGAGCTGTTTTTT
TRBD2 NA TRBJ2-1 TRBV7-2 CASSLLAGLGEQFF TGTGCCAGCAGCTTACTAGCGGGTTTGGGTGAGCAGTTCTTC
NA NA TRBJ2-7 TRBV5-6 CASSLDVSSYEQYF TGTGCCAGCAGCTTGGACGTATCCTCCTACGAGCAGTACTTC
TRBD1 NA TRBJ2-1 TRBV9 CASSVGGTVSYNEQFF TGTGCCAGCAGCGTAGGGGGGACAGTTTCCTACAATGAGCAGTTCTTC
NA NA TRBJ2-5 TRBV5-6 CASSRSPMGVETQYF TGTGCCAGCAGCCGCTCCCCCATGGGAGTAGAGACCCAGTACTTC
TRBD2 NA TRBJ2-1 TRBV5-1 CASSPGTSLMHEQFF TGCGCCAGCAGCCCAGGGACTAGTCTGATGCATGAGCAGTTCTTC
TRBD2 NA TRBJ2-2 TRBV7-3 CASSPTANVGTSGRTGELFF TGTGCCAGCAGCCCGACCGCTAACGTCGGGACTAGCGGGCGCACCGGGGAGCTGTTTTTT
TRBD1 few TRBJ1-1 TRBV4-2 CASSQRPGTTGRKTEAFF TGTGCCAGCAGCCAGAGGCCGGGAACGACAGGGAGAAAGACTGAAGCTTTCTTT
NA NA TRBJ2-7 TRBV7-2 CASSLIASSYEQYF TGTGCCAGCAGCTTAATAGCATCCTCCTACGAGCAGTACTTC
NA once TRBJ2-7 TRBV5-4 CASSPGIPAEQYF TGTGCCAGCAGCCCAGGGATCCCTGCGGAGCAGTACTTC
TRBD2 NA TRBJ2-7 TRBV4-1 CASSPPRLAEGRYEQYF TGCGCCAGCAGCCCACCCCGACTAGCGGAGGGGAGGTACGAGCAGTACTTC
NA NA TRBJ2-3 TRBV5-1 CASSMTTRTASTDTQYF TGCGCCAGCAGCATGACCACCCGGACAGCTAGCACAGATACGCAGTATTTT
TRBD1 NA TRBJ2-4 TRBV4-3 CASSQYRTGPLAKNIQYF TGCGCCAGCAGCCAATACCGGACAGGACCACTAGCCAAAAACATTCAGTACTTC